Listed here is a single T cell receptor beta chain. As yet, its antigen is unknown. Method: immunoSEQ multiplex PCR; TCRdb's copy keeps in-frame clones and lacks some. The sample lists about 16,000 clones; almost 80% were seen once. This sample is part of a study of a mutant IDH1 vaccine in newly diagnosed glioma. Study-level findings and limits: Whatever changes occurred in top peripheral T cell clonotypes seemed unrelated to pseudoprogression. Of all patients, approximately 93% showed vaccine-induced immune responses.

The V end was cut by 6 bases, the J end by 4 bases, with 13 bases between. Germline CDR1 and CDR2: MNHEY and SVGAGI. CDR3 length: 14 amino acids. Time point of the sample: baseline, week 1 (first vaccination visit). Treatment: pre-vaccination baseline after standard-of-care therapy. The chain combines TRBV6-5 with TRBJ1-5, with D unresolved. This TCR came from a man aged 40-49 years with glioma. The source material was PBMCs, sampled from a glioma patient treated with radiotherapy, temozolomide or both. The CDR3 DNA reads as TGTGCCAGCAGCCTAAGATCTACAAATCAGCCCCAGCATTTT. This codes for CASSLRSTNQPQHF.